Below are 14 T cell receptor beta chains sequenced from a single sample in a study of beta chain features in type 1 diabetes. Whole-study findings and limits: Shorter TCRB CDR3s, moderately but significantly so, marked every one of the four CD4+ subsets in Type 1 diabetes patients.

Expressed TCRB transcripts were sequenced after all isolated RNA was converted to cDNA. Data came from immunoSEQ multiplex PCR; TCRdb stores just in-frame clones and leaves some out. Here the sample spans 550,000 to 850,000 clones, roughly 13% being singletons. Their antigens remain unidentified. The sample was naive CD4+ T cells from blood. These receptors came from a man between 18 and 35 years old with type 1 diabetes.

The table lists this clone with a few counts. Other DNA sequences in the sample encode the same CDR3. This rearrangement joins TRBV29-1 to TRBJ1-1; D gene ambiguous. CDR1 and CDR2 from the germline V gene are SQVTM and ANQGSEA. V lost 5 bases and J lost 1, with 2 bases in between. The CDR3 extends over 10 amino acids. As DNA, the CDR3 is TGCAGCGTTCGGAACACTGAAGCTTTCTTT. Its translation is CSVRNTEAFF. The whole variable domain, filled in from reference TRBV29-1 and TRBJ1-1, reads SAVISQKPSRDICQRGTSLTIQCQVDSQVTMMFWYRQQPGQSLTLIATANQGSEATYESGFVIDKFPISRPNLTFSTLTVSNMSPEDSSIYLCSVRNTEAFFGQGTRLTVV.

This CDR3 reads CASSLLAGVTDTQYF. CDR3 DNA: TGTGCCAGCAGCCTACTAGCGGGGGTTACAGATACGCAGTATTTT. The rearrangement links TRBV7-8 to TRBJ2-3; 11 nucleotides align to TRBD2. Germline-derived CDR1 and CDR2 are SGHVS and FQNEAQ. Trimming took 5 bases from V and 3 from J; bases not matched to a gene: 4. The CDR3 is made up of 15 amino acids.

CDR3 in amino acids: CASPRDSLTGELFF. In nucleotides, the CDR3 is TGTGCCAGCCCGAGGGACTCTCTCACCGGGGAGCTGTTTTTT. The rearrangement links TRBV6-1 to TRBJ2-2; the D gene is possibly TRBD2 (6 bases). Per the germline V gene, CDR1 is MNHNS and CDR2 is SASEGT. This CDR3 is built from 14 residues. The V and J ends lost 8 bases and 4 bases respectively, with 14 bases between them.

This clone was seen a handful of times. The gene calls are TRBV10-3 and TRBJ2-1, with 10 bases identical to TRBD2. The ends lost 6 bases at V and 0 bases at J; junction bases unmatched: 5. This CDR3 is 16 amino acids long. Germline V gives CDR1 ENHRY, CDR2 SYGVKD. Written as DNA, the CDR3 is TGTGCCATCAGCGGGACTAGCGTCAACTCCTACAATGAGCAGTTCTTC. Amino acids: CAISGTSVNSYNEQFF.

CDR3 nucleotide sequence: TGTGCCAGCAGCTCGAGAAGGCAAGAGACCCAGTACTTC. It translates to CASSSRRQETQYF. The gene calls are TRBV7-8 and TRBJ2-5; no definite D call. The CDR3 sequence is 13 residues long. V shed 4 bases and J shed 2 bases, with 8 bases lying between them. The germline gives CDR1 SGHVS, CDR2 FQNEAQ.

CDR3 protein: CASSPQGPGKLFF. The CDR3 coding sequence is TGCGCCAGCAGCCCACAGGGCCCCGGTAAACTGTTTTTT. The chain is built from TRBV5-1 and TRBJ1-4; D is perhaps TRBD1 (6 bases). CDR3 length: 13 amino acids. The ends were cut back, 4 bases at V and 11 bases at J, with 15 bases in the middle. Germline loops: CDR1 SGHRS, CDR2 YFSETQ.

Remarks on this clone: Other DNA sequences in the sample encode the same CDR3. The chain joins TRBV7-3 to TRBJ2-3, with TRBD1 as a possible D gene (6 bases). CDR3 length equals 14 residues. Between the trimmed V and J ends, which lost 1 base and 2 bases, there was a span of 7 bases. Germline V gene data show CDR1 as SGHTA and CDR2 as FQGTGA. The CDR3 nucleotides are TGTGCCAGCAGCTTAATGGGGGCCACAGATACGCAGTATTTT. As protein: CASSLMGATDTQYF.

The chain joins TRBV6-6 to TRBJ2-2, with D unresolved. Germline V gene lookup returns CDR1 MNHNY and CDR2 SVGAGI (reference sequence). The CDR3 extends over 15 amino acids. V was pared by 6 bases and J by 4 bases, with 15 bases between. CDR3 sequence reads: CASRALILSTGELFF. The CDR3 nucleotides are TGTGCCAGCAGGGCCCTCATATTAAGCACCGGGGAGCTGTTTTTT.

The chain joins TRBV6-5 to TRBJ1-5; possible D gene TRBD1, 6 bases. This CDR3 spans 14 amino acids. The V gene lost 5 bases and the J gene lost 7 bases, with 15 bases spanning the gap. Germline V gene lookup returns CDR1 MNHEY and CDR2 SVGAGI. The CDR3 spells CASSVTGWRQPQHF. For the CDR3, the DNA is TGTGCCAGCAGTGTAACAGGGTGGAGACAGCCCCAGCATTTT.

The chain employs TRBV29-1 and TRBJ1-1, with TRBD1 matching 9 bases. Per the germline V gene, CDR1 is SQVTM and CDR2 is ANQGSEA. J lost 3 bases, V lost 7 bases, and 9 bases had no gene match. This CDR3 comprises 14 residues. The CDR3 region has the DNA TGCAGCGGAAACAGGGGGCGCCGGGACACTGAAGCTTTCTTT. Its translation is CSGNRGRRDTEAFF.

The V gene is TRBV2, the J gene TRBJ2-5; D may be TRBD2 (6 bases). This CDR3 has 15 residues. The germline V gene encodes CDR1 SNHLY and CDR2 FYNNEI. V was shortened by 5 bases and J by 3 bases, with 16 bases between the two germline ends. The CDR3 sequence: CASSTGRREEETQYF. The CDR3 DNA is TGTGCCAGCAGTACCGGACGGAGGGAGGAAGAGACCCAGTACTTC. Complete variable domain (other parts from reference TRBV2 and TRBJ2-5): EPEVTQTPSHQVTQMGQEVILRCVPISNHLYFYWYRQILGQKVEFLVSFYNNEISEKSEIFDDQFSVERPDGSNFTLKIRSTKLEDSAMYFCASSTGRREEETQYFGPGTRLLVL.

This clone was counted a few times. Distinct nucleotide sequences in the sample also encode this CDR3. V and J are TRBV4-1 and TRBJ1-2; unclear D gene. Germline CDR1 and CDR2: MGHRA and YSYEKL. V was shortened by 0 bases and J by 4 bases, with 3 bases between the two germline ends. The CDR3 totals 12 residues. The CDR3 loop is CASSQDGYGYTF. The CDR3 bases are TGCGCCAGCAGCCAAGACGGCTATGGCTACACCTTC.

This clone was recorded a few times. This chain joins TRBV10-1 and TRBJ2-1; no reliable D call. The V gene's germline CDR1 is WNHNN and CDR2 SYGVQD (reference sequence). CDR3 size: 14 residues. Trimming removed 4 bases at V and 3 bases at J, with 10 bases between. The DNA for the CDR3 is TGCGCCAGCAGTGGGGAACTTTTCTACAATGAGCAGTTCTTC. Its protein product is CASSGELFYNEQFF.

This clone showed up just a few times. This chain links TRBV11-2 with TRBJ2-2; possible D gene TRBD1, 7 bases. The CDR3 has 15 residues. Per the germline V gene, CDR1 is SGHAT and CDR2 is FQNNGV. Between the trimmed V and J ends, which lost 5 bases and 5 bases, there was a span of 15 bases. CDR3 DNA: TGTGCCAGCAGCCGAGGGGGCGCGGGAACCGGGGAGCTGTTTTTT. This sequence encodes CASSRGGAGTGELFF.